Shown below are 17 T cell receptor beta chains from a single sample sequenced in a study of blood T cells in healthy people across ages. Primed by a sample-barcoded 5' primer and a J-beta primer mix, a second PCR proceeded for about 6 to 12 cycles. TCRdb re-analysed the 5' RACE reads in MiXCR, keeping a single row per CDR3 protein. The sample lists 650,000 to 700,000 distinct CDR3 sequences, more than 45% occurring once. The specimen was blood. These receptor sequences come from a woman aged 80 or older in good health.

V and J are TRBV6-5 and TRBJ2-1, with 8 bases that match TRBD2. CDR1 is MNHEY, CDR2 SVGAGI, per germline. The CDR3 totals 13 residues. V shed 2 bases and J 12 bases; nucleotides not matched to a gene: 6. CDR3 nucleotide sequence: TGTGCCAGCAGTTACCCTCGGGGGGGCTTGCAGTTCTTC. Translation gives CASSYPRGGLQFF.

The chain is built from TRBV5-1 and TRBJ2-7; possibly TRBD1 for D (6 bases). V lost 4 bases to trimming and J lost 2 bases, with 19 bases between them. CDR3 length: 16 residues. Germline V gene sequence: CDR1 SGHRS, CDR2 YFSETQ. This CDR3 is CASSMNPGQDAYEQYF. The CDR3 DNA sequence: TGCGCCAGCAGCATGAATCCGGGACAAGACGCCTACGAGCAGTACTTC.

On this clonotype: A read error may be the cause here, since a much bigger clone is one base away. The chain carries TRBV6-2 or TRBV6-3 and TRBJ2-3, with a weak D call TRBD2 (6 bases). The CDR3 extends over 18 amino acids. Germline V gives CDR1 MNHEY, CDR2 SVGEGT. Trimming removed 0 bases from V and 4 bases from J, with 20 bases in between. DNA of the CDR3: TGTGCCAGCAGTTACTCCCCGGGAGCCCCTCCCAGCGCAGATACGCAGTATTTT. Residues: CASSYSPGAPPSADTQYF.

A word on this clonotype: Possible read error: a much larger clone is one base away. V usage is TRBV29-1 and J usage is TRBJ2-5, with no clear D. V was cut by 1 base and J by 11 bases, with 14 bases left in between. Germline V gene data show CDR1 as SQVTM and CDR2 as ANQGSEA. This CDR3 region has 12 residues. The CDR3 is CSVEGLGNEQYF. The CDR3 nucleotides read TGCAGCGTTGAAGGGCTCGGCAATGAGCAGTACTTC.

To note about this clonotype: A much larger clonotype is one base distant, so this may be a read error. V gene TRBV7-8 combines with J gene TRBJ2-4; no definite D call. Judging by the DNA end, TRBJ2-5 fits better; the J call may be wrong. Germline CDR1 reads SGHVS; CDR2 reads FQNEAQ. The length of the CDR3 is 14 residues. The CDR3 nucleotides are TGTGCCTGCAGACTGGAGCCCAAAACGGAGACCCAGTACTTC. The encoded protein is CACRLEPKTETQYF.

There are many counts of this clonotype. V and J are TRBV2 and TRBJ1-5, with D unclear. Looked up from germline, CDR1 is SNHLY and CDR2 is FYNNEI. The CDR3 sequence is 15 residues long. Trimming stripped 6 bases from V and 2 bases from J, with 14 bases between. The CDR3 sequence: CASSEGGSGNQPQHF. CDR3 DNA: TGTGCCAGCAGCGAGGGTGGTTCAGGCAATCAGCCCCAGCATTTT.

This chain connects TRBV6-1 to TRBJ1-5, with no clear D. Trimming took 3 bases from V and 0 from J, leaving 9 bases between them. The CDR3 extends over 15 amino acids. Looked up from germline, CDR1 is MNHNS and CDR2 is SASEGT. The CDR3 protein is CASSEVAYSNQPQHF. The CDR3 nucleotides read TGTGCCAGCAGTGAGGTGGCATATAGCAATCAGCCCCAGCATTTT.

Concerning this clonotype: One end of the junction varies from germline; a read error may be responsible. The J gene is TRBJ2-1, the V gene TRBV20-1; D perhaps matches TRBD2 (6 bases). Germline values: CDR1 DFQATT, CDR2 SNEGSKA (reference sequence). This CDR3 is built from 15 residues. The CDR3 DNA reads as TGCGGTGCTAGAGATTCGCTAGGAGGGTACAATGAGCAGTTCTTC. It encodes CGARDSLGGYNEQFF.

The chain is built from TRBV20-1 and TRBJ2-3, with D tentatively TRBD1 (6 bases). V gave up 1 base and J gave up 1 base, with 6 bases separating them. CDR3 size: 13 residues. Germline loops: CDR1 DFQATT, CDR2 SNEGSKA (reference sequence). The CDR3 protein is CSARGQGTDTQYF. CDR3 DNA: TGCAGTGCTAGAGGACAGGGCACAGATACGCAGTATTTT.

This clonotype was observed a handful of times. The rearrangement uses TRBV28 and TRBJ2-7, with D hard to call. The CDR3 length is 16 residues. Trimming stripped 3 bases from V and 1 base from J, with 16 bases between. Per the germline V gene, CDR1 is MDHEN and CDR2 is SYDVKM. The CDR3 protein is CASSFQLSRRSYEQYF. The CDR3 coding sequence is TGTGCCAGCAGTTTTCAACTAAGCCGAAGATCCTACGAGCAGTACTTC.

With regard to this clonotype: This may be a read error: a much more frequent sequence differs by one nucleotide. Because the CDR3 is missing its conserved closing phenylalanine or tryptophan, this is likely a read error. The chain uses TRBV5-4 and TRBJ2-3; D not resolved. V was cut by 4 bases and J by 2 bases, with 14 bases left in between. Germline lookup yields CDR1 SGHNT and CDR2 YYREEE (reference sequence). The CDR3 runs to 15 residues. The chain's CDR3 is CASSPNFGSTDTQYL. As DNA, the CDR3 is TGTGCCAGCAGCCCGAACTTCGGATCCACAGATACGCAGTATTTG.

This clonotype showed up many times. The chain joins TRBV12-3 or TRBV12-4 to TRBJ2-3, with 7 bases that match TRBD1. The V segment lost 6 bases and the J segment 3 bases; nucleotides outside the gene matches: 12. The CDR3 spans 16 residues. The CDR3 DNA sequence: TGTGCCAGCAGCCCCGGCGACAGGGATCCAACAGATACGCAGTATTTT. Translating it yields CASSPGDRDPTDTQYF.

The rearrangement links TRBV12-3 or TRBV12-4 to TRBJ1-2, with D possibly TRBD1 on 5 matching bases. The CDR3 contains 14 residues. V lost 5 bases, J lost 4 bases, and 14 bases lay in between. Here the CDR3 DNA reads TGTGCCAGCAGTCCGGAATGGGGGGGCTATGGCTACACCTTC. Its protein is CASSPEWGGYGYTF.

This clonotype appeared a single time. Since a much larger clone is just one base distant, this may be a read error. V is TRBV29-1 and J is TRBJ2-1; 7 bases are shared with TRBD2. The CDR3 is 13 amino acids. CDR1 and CDR2 (germline): SQVTM, ANQGSEA. The CDR3 bases are TGCAGCTCCCAAGCGGGGACGCTCAATGGGCAGTTCTTC. This translates into CSSQAGTLNGQFF.

J is TRBJ2-5 and V is TRBV7-9; TRBD1 or TRBD2 may be the D gene (5 bases each). CDR3 length equals 12 residues. Germline values: CDR1 SEHNR, CDR2 FQNEAQ (reference sequence). Trimming took 6 bases from V and 9 from J, leaving 14 bases between them. The CDR3 bases are TGTGCCAGCAGTCTCCGGGACGGGGCCCAGTACTTC. It translates to CASSLRDGAQYF.

This clonotype was counted only a few times. The chain has TRBV7-2 and TRBJ2-5, with 8 bases fitting TRBD2. Germline V lookup: CDR1 SGHTA, CDR2 FQGNSA. Trimming took 7 bases from V and 11 from J; bases not matched to a gene: 15. CDR3 length: 14 residues. For the CDR3, the DNA is TGTGCCAGCAACCCGGGACTAGGGGCGAATGAGCAGTACTTC. Translating gives CASNPGLGANEQYF. Using reference TRBV7-2 and TRBJ2-5 for the parts outside the CDR3, the full variable domain is GAGVSQSPSNKVTEKGKDVELRCDPISGHTALYWYRQSLGQGLEFLIYFQGNSAPDKSGLPSDRFSAERTGGSVSTLTIQRTQQEDSAVYLCASNPGLGANEQYFGPGTRLLVL.

This clonotype was recorded many times. The rearrangement links TRBV3-1 to TRBJ2-5, with a tentative D call TRBD1 (5 bases). Per the germline V gene, CDR1 is LGHDT and CDR2 is YNNKEL (reference sequence). Deletions cut 1 base from V and 4 bases from J, with 10 bases between. There are 14 residues in the CDR3. CDR3 sequence: CASSQGGRAETQYF. In DNA form, the CDR3 reads TGTGCCAGCAGCCAAGGGGGCAGGGCAGAGACCCAGTACTTC.